Following are 32 T cell receptor beta chains from one sample sequenced in a study of T-cell memory formation after mild COVID-19. TCRdb reprocessed the 5' RACE reads via MiXCR and lists one record per CDR3 protein. The sample has more than 120,000 distinct CDR3 sequences; approximately 6% are singletons. Sequencing input: PBMCs or a T cell subset sorted from them (not recorded which). The receptors were gathered from an adult woman who had mild COVID-19 (a few samples of this study predate the infection). Cell type and time point are not known.

The V call is TRBV29-1, the J call TRBJ2-1; no clear D. V was trimmed by 6 bases and J by 3 bases, leaving 9 bases between them. Germline assignment: CDR1 SQVTM and CDR2 ANQGSEA. The CDR3 totals 12 residues. In DNA, the CDR3 is TGCAGCGTCCGAACCCTCTACAATGAGCAGTTCTTC. Its translation: CSVRTLYNEQFF.

This clonotype was detected ten times or more. The chain recombines TRBV7-2 with TRBJ2-7; D unclear. Trimming removed 2 bases from V and 5 bases from J, with 16 bases in between. The CDR3 extends over 15 amino acids. The germline V gene encodes CDR1 SGHTA and CDR2 FQGNSA. Written as DNA, the CDR3 is TGTGCCAGCAGCTTATCGCACGGGTTCTTCCACGAGCAGTACTTC. The encoded protein is CASSLSHGFFHEQYF.

In this sample, this clonotype turned up a few times. V gene TRBV20-1 combines with J gene TRBJ1-5, with 7 bases lining up with TRBD1. J gave up 4 bases and V 6 bases, and 9 bases lay outside the gene matches. The CDR3 is 14 amino acids. Germline V gene data show CDR1 as DFQATT and CDR2 as SNEGSKA (reference sequence). CDR3 sequence: CSAISGGANQPQHF. The CDR3, as DNA: TGCAGTGCAATTTCAGGGGGGGCAAATCAGCCCCAGCATTTT.

This clonotype has only a few counts. The chain couples TRBV12-3 or TRBV12-4 to TRBJ1-2; TRBD1 matches 9 bases. The V and J ends lost 7 bases and 3 bases, in that order; junction bases with no gene match: 9. The CDR3 contains 15 residues. As DNA, the CDR3 is TGTGCCAGCAAGGAAAACAGGGGGCGCGACTATGGCTACACCTTC. As protein: CASKENRGRDYGYTF.

The chain carries TRBV19 and TRBJ1-6; TRBD1 is a possible D gene (5 bases). The CDR3 extends over 14 amino acids. The germline gives CDR1 LNHDA, CDR2 SQIVND (reference sequence). V gave up 6 bases and J gave up 9 bases, with 15 bases separating them. Written as DNA, the CDR3 is TGTGCCAGTAGCAGCACAGGTCTTTCTTCACCCCTCCACTTT. Protein sequence: CASSSTGLSSPLHF.

This clonotype was seen a handful of times. The chain is built from TRBV7-2 and TRBJ1-2; 7 bases match TRBD1. Germline V gene lookup returns CDR1 SGHTA and CDR2 FQGNSA. The length of the CDR3 is 16 residues. Trimming cost V 5 bases and J 6 bases; bases outside gene matches: 15. The CDR3 region is CASSPRGRGDLDGYTF. In DNA form, the CDR3 reads TGTGCCAGCAGCCCCCGCGGCAGGGGGGACCTCGATGGCTACACCTTC.

The table lists this clonotype with a few counts. The J gene is TRBJ1-2, the V gene TRBV6-5; TRBD1 might be the D (6 bases). This CDR3 spans 14 amino acids. V lost 6 bases and J lost 8, with 19 bases in between. Germline V gene data show CDR1 as MNHEY and CDR2 as SVGAGI. CDR3 DNA sequence: TGTGCCAGCAGCCCCCTCGGGGGCGCGTTCGGCTACACCTTC. As protein: CASSPLGGAFGYTF.

V gene TRBV5-1 combines with J gene TRBJ2-1; 9 bases are shared with TRBD2. The V gene's germline CDR1 is SGHRS and CDR2 YFSETQ. V was pared by 4 bases and J by 0 bases, with 2 bases of the junction left unmatched. The CDR3 loop spans 15 amino acids. The CDR3 DNA sequence: TGCGCCAGCAGCGATAGCGGGAGCTCCTACAATGAGCAGTTCTTC. Protein product: CASSDSGSSYNEQFF. Variable domain in full (rest from reference TRBV5-1 and TRBJ2-1): KAGVTQTPRYLIKTRGQQVTLSCSPISGHRSVSWYQQTPGQGLQFLFEYFSETQRNKGNFPGRFSGRQFSNSRSEMNVSTLELGDSALYLCASSDSGSSYNEQFFGPGTRLTVL.

A few counts support this clonotype. The chain carries TRBV18 and TRBJ1-1; 8 bases match TRBD1. V dropped 4 bases and J dropped 5; count of bases not matched to a gene: 6. Per germline, CDR1 KGHSH and CDR2 LQKENI. This CDR3 region has 14 residues. CDR3 nucleotides: TGTGCCAGCTCACTCGACAGGGGCGATACTGAAGCTTTCTTT. Amino acid sequence: CASSLDRGDTEAFF.

In this sample, this clonotype turned up a few times. The rearrangement joins TRBV6-2 or TRBV6-3 to TRBJ1-1; D gene uncertain. Per germline, CDR1 MNHEY and CDR2 SVGEGT. This CDR3 is 14 amino acids long. With 2 bases removed from V and 4 bases from J, the gap between germline ends came to 11 bases. The CDR3 region has the DNA TGTGCCAGCAGTTACAAGCAGAGGAGCACTGAAGCTTTCTTT. Translation gives CASSYKQRSTEAFF.

In its sample, this clonotype was seen many times. The V gene is TRBV29-1, the J gene TRBJ1-3, with D perhaps matching TRBD1 (5 bases). This CDR3 is built from 16 residues. Trimming pared 6 bases from V and 2 bases from J, leaving 20 bases between. Germline V gene lookup returns CDR1 SQVTM and CDR2 ANQGSEA. Here the CDR3 reads CSVTKFLGAAGNTIYF. CDR3 bases: TGCAGCGTAACCAAGTTTTTAGGGGCCGCTGGAAACACCATATATTTT.

Written as DNA, the CDR3 is TGTGCCAGCAGTTACCTACAGGGGAGATCTGAAGCTTTCTTT. Protein product: CASSYLQGRSEAFF. The chain couples TRBV6-5 to TRBJ1-1, with TRBD1 matching over 7 bases. The CDR3 totals 14 residues. V dropped 2 bases and J dropped 6; count of bases not matched to a gene: 6. In germline, CDR1 is MNHEY, CDR2 SVGAGI.

The chain uses TRBV20-1 and TRBJ2-1; D remains ambiguous. The CDR3 totals 14 residues. Deletions cut 0 bases from V and 3 bases from J, with 9 bases between. Germline CDR1 is DFQATT and CDR2 is SNEGSKA (reference sequence). The CDR3 region is CSARDTLLYNEQFF. CDR3 coding DNA: TGCAGTGCTAGAGATACACTACTCTACAATGAGCAGTTCTTC.

This clonotype was recorded many times. V usage is TRBV6-6 and J usage is TRBJ1-1; unclear D gene. Trimming left V 4 bases short and J 3 bases short, with 3 bases between. This CDR3 region has 11 residues. CDR1 is MNHNY, CDR2 SVGAGI, per germline (reference sequence). The CDR3 reads CASSLYTEAFF. The CDR3, as DNA: TGTGCCAGCAGTTTGTACACTGAAGCTTTCTTT.

This clonotype was seen ten or more times. CDR3 in DNA: TGTGCCAGCAGCACCGGACTAGCGGGAGTAGAGGAGCAGTACTTC. This encodes CASSTGLAGVEEQYF. The rearrangement uses TRBV5-6 and TRBJ2-7; 13 positions agree with TRBD2. The germline V gene has CDR1 SGHDT and CDR2 YYEEEE. This CDR3 spans 15 amino acids. V gave up 4 bases and J gave up 7 bases; unmatched junction bases: 8.

This clonotype was seen at least ten times. The chain combines TRBV7-3 with TRBJ2-2; maybe TRBD1 (6 bases). V gave up 5 bases and J gave up 3 bases, with 13 bases separating them. Looked up from germline, CDR1 is SGHTA and CDR2 is FQGTGA. The CDR3 consists of 15 residues. The CDR3 spells CASSLQTGYTGELFF. CDR3 coding DNA: TGTGCCAGCAGCCTACAGACAGGTTACACCGGGGAGCTGTTTTTT.

Ten or more counts support this clonotype. V is TRBV29-1 and J is TRBJ1-2, with a possible D match to TRBD1 (5 bases). V dropped 7 bases and J dropped 6 bases, with 18 bases sitting between them. Germline V gene lookup returns CDR1 SQVTM and CDR2 ANQGSEA. This CDR3 is built from 13 residues. In DNA, the CDR3 is TGCAGCGCCGTGGACATCATCGACAATGGCTACACCTTC. Protein sequence: CSAVDIIDNGYTF.

This clonotype was seen ten or more times. V gene TRBV4-2 combines with J gene TRBJ2-5; 11 nucleotides match TRBD2. CDR1 and CDR2 from the germline V gene are LGHNA and YNFKEQ. The V and J ends lost 0 bases and 8 bases, in that order; junction bases with no gene match: 11. There are 17 residues in the CDR3. The CDR3: CASSQEALAGAQGTQYF. Here the CDR3 DNA reads TGTGCCAGCAGCCAAGAGGCACTAGCGGGGGCCCAAGGTACCCAGTACTTC.

This clonotype has a count of ten or more. The V and J genes are TRBV4-2 and TRBJ2-1; the match to TRBD1 covers 7 bases. The length of the CDR3 is 15 residues. With 0 bases clipped from V and 7 bases from J, the junction kept 6 bases outside the gene matches. CDR1 is LGHNA and CDR2 is YNFKEQ in the germline V gene. The CDR3 reads CASSQDRGGFNEQFF. The CDR3 DNA sequence: TGTGCCAGCAGCCAAGATCGAGGGGGCTTTAATGAGCAGTTCTTC.

In this sample, this clonotype turned up once. The chain links TRBV4-2 to TRBJ1-1; 8 positions agree with TRBD1. Germline values: CDR1 LGHNA, CDR2 YNFKEQ. V lost 1 base and J lost 3; bases outside the gene matches: 4. The CDR3 extends over 15 amino acids. CDR3: CASSQGGQGDTEAFF. CDR3 sequence (DNA): TGTGCCAGCAGCCAAGGCGGACAGGGCGACACTGAAGCTTTCTTT.

In its sample, this clonotype was seen many times. The V and J genes are TRBV6-2 or TRBV6-3 and TRBJ2-7; D gene uncertain. Trimming removed 6 bases from V and 2 bases from J, with 8 bases in between. CDR1 and CDR2 from the germline V gene are MNHEY and SVGEGT. The CDR3 is 12 residues long. The CDR3 nucleotides read TGTGCCAGCAGCCAAGCCCCCTACGAGCAGTACTTC. This encodes CASSQAPYEQYF.

This clonotype was seen a handful of times. The chain has TRBV20-1 and TRBJ2-7; D might be TRBD1 or TRBD2, each matching 5 bases. The CDR3 spans 12 residues. V lost 4 bases to trimming and J lost 3 bases, with 10 bases between them. The V gene's germline CDR1 is DFQATT and CDR2 SNEGSKA (reference sequence). CDR3 loop: CSAKGPNYEQYF. DNA of the CDR3: TGCAGTGCTAAGGGACCCAACTACGAGCAGTACTTC.

This clonotype has at least ten counts. The chain combines TRBV3-1 with TRBJ1-3, with unresolved D. This CDR3 is built from 15 residues. Between the trimmed V and J ends, which lost 4 bases and 0 bases, there was a span of 10 bases. Germline CDR1 reads LGHDT; CDR2 reads YNNKEL (reference sequence). CDR3 sequence (DNA): TGTGCCAGCAGCCCCTCGGCCACCTCTGGAAACACCATATATTTT. Translated: CASSPSATSGNTIYF. Together with reference TRBV3-1 and TRBJ1-3, the CDR3 gives the full variable domain: DTAVSQTPKYLVTQMGNDKSIKCEQNLGHDTMYWYKQDSKKFLKIMFSYNNKELIINETVPNRFSPKSPDKAHLNLHINSLELGDSAVYFCASSPSATSGNTIYFGEGSWLTVV.

This clonotype was observed a few times. The gene calls are TRBV11-3 and TRBJ1-1; tentatively, D is TRBD1 (6 bases). The CDR3 loop spans 14 amino acids. CDR1 and CDR2 from the germline V gene are SGHNT and YENEEA. Between the trimmed V and J ends, which lost 4 bases and 8 bases, there was a span of 17 bases. The CDR3 sequence: CASSSPQGLFEAFF. DNA of the CDR3: TGTGCCAGCAGCTCCCCGCAGGGGCTGTTCGAAGCTTTCTTT.

This clonotype was counted between two and nine times. The V and J genes are TRBV5-1 and TRBJ2-1; 15 positions match TRBD2. Germline assignment: CDR1 SGHRS and CDR2 YFSETQ. The CDR3 has 16 amino acids. The V gene end was trimmed by 1 base and the J gene end by 7 bases; junction bases not matched to a gene: 3. The CDR3 reads CASSLIGTSGRNEQFF. The CDR3 bases are TGCGCCAGCAGCTTGATAGGGACTAGCGGGAGGAATGAGCAGTTCTTC.

This clonotype was counted many times. This chain joins TRBV18 and TRBJ1-2; 9 nucleotides line up with TRBD1. Germline V CDR1 and CDR2: KGHSH, LQKENI. The CDR3 is 14 residues long. J was trimmed by 4 bases and V by 3 bases; bases with no gene match: 3. This CDR3 reads CASSPGQGGYGYTF. In DNA form, the CDR3 reads TGTGCCAGCTCACCGGGACAGGGTGGCTATGGCTACACCTTC.

This rearrangement joins TRBV7-6 to TRBJ2-1; 11 bases are a match to TRBD2. Germline CDR1 is SGHVS and CDR2 is FNYEAQ. The CDR3 is 17 amino acids. After removal of 5 bases from V and 5 bases from J, the junction contained 11 bases not matched to a gene. The CDR3 loop is CASSPGLADYMNNEQFF. The CDR3 nucleotides are TGTGCCAGCAGCCCGGGACTAGCGGATTATATGAACAATGAGCAGTTCTTC.

The chain uses TRBV7-9 and TRBJ1-6; 8 bases fit TRBD1. Looked up from germline, CDR1 is SEHNR and CDR2 is FQNEAQ (reference sequence). Trimming took 5 bases from V and 0 from J; bases not matched to a gene: 6. This CDR3 is built from 17 residues. The CDR3 region has the DNA TGTGCCAGCAGCCCCGGGGACAGGAGCTCCTATAATTCACCCCTCCACTTT. This codes for CASSPGDRSSYNSPLHF.

In its sample, this clonotype was seen many times. The V call is TRBV6-1, the J call TRBJ2-2; no definite D call. The CDR3 has 17 residues. V was pared by 6 bases and J by 1 base, with 18 bases between. From germline, CDR1 is MNHNS and CDR2 SASEGT. CDR3 nucleotide sequence: TGTGCCAGCAGCGCCCCTATTGGGTTACAGAACACCGGGGAGCTGTTTTTT. Amino acid sequence: CASSAPIGLQNTGELFF.

Ten or more counts support this clonotype. The gene calls are TRBV20-1 and TRBJ1-6; 10 nucleotides line up with TRBD1. Germline CDR1 reads DFQATT; CDR2 reads SNEGSKA (reference sequence). The CDR3 totals 15 residues. The V gene end was trimmed by 5 bases and the J gene end by 8 bases; junction bases not matched to a gene: 9. CDR3 DNA sequence: TGCAGTGCTCGCCGAGGGGGGACAGGGGATTCACCCCTCCACTTT. This translates into CSARRGGTGDSPLHF.

This clonotype was recorded many times. V and J are TRBV25-1 and TRBJ2-4; D is perhaps TRBD1 (5 bases). The germline CDR1 and CDR2 sequences are MGHDK and SYGVNS. The CDR3 runs 12 residues. Trimming stripped 4 bases from V and 13 bases from J, with 14 bases between. CDR3 sequence reads: CASSVQGNPQYF. As DNA, the CDR3 is TGTGCCAGCAGTGTTCAGGGAAATCCCCAGTACTTC.

V gene TRBV10-3 combines with J gene TRBJ2-7; D not certain. Trimming took 6 bases from V and 3 from J, leaving 18 bases between them. The CDR3 is 15 amino acids. Germline V gene data show CDR1 as ENHRY and CDR2 as SYGVKD. The CDR3 region has the DNA TGTGCCATCAGAACCGGCTTCCAAGGAGACTACGAGCAGTACTTC. Translated: CAIRTGFQGDYEQYF.